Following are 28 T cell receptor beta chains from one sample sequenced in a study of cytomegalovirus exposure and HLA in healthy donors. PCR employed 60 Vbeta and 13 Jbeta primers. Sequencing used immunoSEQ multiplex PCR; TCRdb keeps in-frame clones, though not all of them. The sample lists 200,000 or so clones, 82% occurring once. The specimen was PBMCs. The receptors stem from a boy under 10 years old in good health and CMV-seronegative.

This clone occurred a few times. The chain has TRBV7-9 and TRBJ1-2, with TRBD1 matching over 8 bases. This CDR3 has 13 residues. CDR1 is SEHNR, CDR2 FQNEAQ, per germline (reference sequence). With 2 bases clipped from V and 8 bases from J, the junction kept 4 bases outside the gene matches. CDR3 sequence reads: CASSLQGAQGYTF. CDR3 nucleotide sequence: TGTGCCAGCAGCTTACAGGGGGCGCAGGGCTACACCTTC.

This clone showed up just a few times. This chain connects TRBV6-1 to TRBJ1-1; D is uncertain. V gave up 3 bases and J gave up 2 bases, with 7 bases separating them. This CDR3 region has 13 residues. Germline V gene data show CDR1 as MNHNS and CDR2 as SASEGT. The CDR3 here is CASSEAVNTEAFF. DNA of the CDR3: TGTGCCAGCAGTGAGGCAGTTAACACTGAAGCTTTCTTT.

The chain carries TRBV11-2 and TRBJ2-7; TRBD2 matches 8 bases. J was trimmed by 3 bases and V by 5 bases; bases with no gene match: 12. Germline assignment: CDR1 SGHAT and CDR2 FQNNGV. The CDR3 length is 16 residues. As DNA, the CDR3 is TGTGCCAGCAGCGCTCAAGGACTAGCCGTTGTCTACGAGCAGTACTTC. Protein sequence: CASSAQGLAVVYEQYF.

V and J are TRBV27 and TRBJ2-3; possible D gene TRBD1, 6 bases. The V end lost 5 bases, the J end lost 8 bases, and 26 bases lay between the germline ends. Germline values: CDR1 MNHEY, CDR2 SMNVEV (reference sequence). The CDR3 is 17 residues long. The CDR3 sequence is CASSPSTGYAIMRTQYF. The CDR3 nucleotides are TGTGCCAGCAGTCCTTCCACAGGGTACGCGATAATGCGTACGCAGTATTTT.

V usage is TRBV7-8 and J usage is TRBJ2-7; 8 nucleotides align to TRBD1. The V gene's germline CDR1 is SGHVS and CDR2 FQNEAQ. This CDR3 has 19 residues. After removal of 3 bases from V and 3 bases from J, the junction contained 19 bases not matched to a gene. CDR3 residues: CASSFTGGTKGVSYYEQYF. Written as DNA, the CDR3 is TGTGCCAGCAGCTTCACAGGGGGTACTAAGGGGGTGTCTTACTACGAGCAGTACTTC. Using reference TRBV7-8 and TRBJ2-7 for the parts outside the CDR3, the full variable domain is GAGVSQSPRYKVAKRGQDVALRCDPISGHVSLFWYQQALGQGPEFLTYFQNEAQLDKSGLPSDRFFAERPEGSVSTLKIQRTQQEDSAVYLCASSFTGGTKGVSYYEQYFGPGTRLTVT.

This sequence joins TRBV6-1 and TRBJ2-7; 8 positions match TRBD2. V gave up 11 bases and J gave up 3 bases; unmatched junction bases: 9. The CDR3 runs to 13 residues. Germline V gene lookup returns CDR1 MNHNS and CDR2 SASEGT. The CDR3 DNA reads TGTGCCTCCCAGCGGGGGAGGGACTACGAGCAGTACTTC. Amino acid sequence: CASQRGRDYEQYF.

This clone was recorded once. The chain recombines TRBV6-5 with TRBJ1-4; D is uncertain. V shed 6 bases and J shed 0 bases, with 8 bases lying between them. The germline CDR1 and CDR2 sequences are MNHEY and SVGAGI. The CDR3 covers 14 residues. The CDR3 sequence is CASRQAATNEKLFF. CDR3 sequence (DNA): TGTGCCAGCAGGCAGGCAGCAACTAATGAAAAACTGTTTTTT.

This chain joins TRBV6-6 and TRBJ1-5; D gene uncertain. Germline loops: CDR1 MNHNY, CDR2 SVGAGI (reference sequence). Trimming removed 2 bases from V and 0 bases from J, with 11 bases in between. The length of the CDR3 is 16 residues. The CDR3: CASSYPPQYSNQPQHF. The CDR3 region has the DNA TGTGCCAGCAGTTACCCACCACAGTATAGCAATCAGCCCCAGCATTTT.

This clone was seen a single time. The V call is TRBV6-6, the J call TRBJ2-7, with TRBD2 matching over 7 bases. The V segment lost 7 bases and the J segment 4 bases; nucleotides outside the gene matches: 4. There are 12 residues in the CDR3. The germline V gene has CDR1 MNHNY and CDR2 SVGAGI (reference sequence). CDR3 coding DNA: TGTGCCAGCAACCCTAGCGGTTACGAGCAGTACTTC. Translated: CASNPSGYEQYF.

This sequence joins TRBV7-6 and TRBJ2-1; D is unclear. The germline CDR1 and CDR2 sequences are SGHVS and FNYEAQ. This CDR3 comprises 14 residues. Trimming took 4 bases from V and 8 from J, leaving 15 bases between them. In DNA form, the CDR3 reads TGTGCCAGCAGCTCCCCCTTAATATCGTATGAGCAGTTCTTC. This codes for CASSSPLISYEQFF. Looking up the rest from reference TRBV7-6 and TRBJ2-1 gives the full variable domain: GAGVSQSPRYKVTKRGQDVALRCDPISGHVSLYWYRQALGQGPEFLTYFNYEAQQDKSGLPNDRFSAERPEGSISTLTIQRTEQRDSAMYRCASSSPLISYEQFFGPGTRLTVL.

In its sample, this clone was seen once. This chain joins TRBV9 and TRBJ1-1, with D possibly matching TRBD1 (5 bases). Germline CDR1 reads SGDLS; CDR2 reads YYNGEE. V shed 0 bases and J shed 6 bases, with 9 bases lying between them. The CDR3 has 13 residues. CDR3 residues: CASSVAGGAEAFF. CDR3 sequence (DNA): TGTGCCAGCAGCGTAGCGGGGGGGGCTGAAGCTTTCTTT.

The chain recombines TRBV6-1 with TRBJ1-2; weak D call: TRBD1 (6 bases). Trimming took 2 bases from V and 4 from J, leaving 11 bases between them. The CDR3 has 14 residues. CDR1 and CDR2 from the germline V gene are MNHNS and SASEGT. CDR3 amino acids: CASSETGTPYGYTF. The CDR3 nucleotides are TGTGCCAGCAGTGAAACCGGGACACCCTATGGCTACACCTTC.

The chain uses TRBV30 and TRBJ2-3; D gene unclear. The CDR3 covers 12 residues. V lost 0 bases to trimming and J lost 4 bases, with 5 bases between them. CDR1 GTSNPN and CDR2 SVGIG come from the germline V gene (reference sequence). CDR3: CAWSVQSDTQYF. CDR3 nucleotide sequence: TGTGCCTGGAGTGTACAGTCAGATACGCAGTATTTT.

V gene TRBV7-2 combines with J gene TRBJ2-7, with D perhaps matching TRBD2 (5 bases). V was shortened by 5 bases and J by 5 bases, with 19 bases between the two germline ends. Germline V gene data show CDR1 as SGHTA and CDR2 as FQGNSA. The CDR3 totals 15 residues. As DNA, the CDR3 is TGTGCCAGCAGCAGCCTCCCCGGGGAGACCAACGAGCAGTACTTC. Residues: CASSSLPGETNEQYF. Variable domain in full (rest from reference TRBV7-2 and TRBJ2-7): GAGVSQSPSNKVTEKGKDVELRCDPISGHTALYWYRQSLGQGLEFLIYFQGNSAPDKSGLPSDRFSAERTGGSVSTLTIQRTQQEDSAVYLCASSSLPGETNEQYFGPGTRLTVT.

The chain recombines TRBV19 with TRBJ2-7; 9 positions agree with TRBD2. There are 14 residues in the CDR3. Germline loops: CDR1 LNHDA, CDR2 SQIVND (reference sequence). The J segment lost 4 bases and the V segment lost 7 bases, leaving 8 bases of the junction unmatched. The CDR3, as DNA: TGTGCCAGTACCCCTAGCGGGGAGTCATACGAGCAGTACTTC. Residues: CASTPSGESYEQYF.

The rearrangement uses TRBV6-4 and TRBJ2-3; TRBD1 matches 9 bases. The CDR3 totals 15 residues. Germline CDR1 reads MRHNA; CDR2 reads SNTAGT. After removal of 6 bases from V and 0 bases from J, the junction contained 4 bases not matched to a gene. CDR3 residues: CASRRTGVSTDTQYF. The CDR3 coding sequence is TGTGCCAGCAGACGGACAGGGGTTAGCACAGATACGCAGTATTTT.

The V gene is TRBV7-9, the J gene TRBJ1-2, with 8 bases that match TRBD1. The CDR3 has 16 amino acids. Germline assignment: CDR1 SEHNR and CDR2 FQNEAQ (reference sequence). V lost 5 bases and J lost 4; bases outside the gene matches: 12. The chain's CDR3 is CASSLLGQGRGYGYTF. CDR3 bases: TGTGCCAGCAGCCTCCTCGGACAGGGAAGGGGCTATGGCTACACCTTC.

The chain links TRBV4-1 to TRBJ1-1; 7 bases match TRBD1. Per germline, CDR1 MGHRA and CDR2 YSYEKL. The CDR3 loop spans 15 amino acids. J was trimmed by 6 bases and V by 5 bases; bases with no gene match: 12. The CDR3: CASSEQGQHQPEAFF. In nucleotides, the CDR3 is TGCGCCAGCAGCGAGCAGGGACAGCATCAACCTGAAGCTTTCTTT.

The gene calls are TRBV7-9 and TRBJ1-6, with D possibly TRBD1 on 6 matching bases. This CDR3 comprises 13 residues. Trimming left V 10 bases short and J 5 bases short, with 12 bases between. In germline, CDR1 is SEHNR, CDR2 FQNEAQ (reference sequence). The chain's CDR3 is CAITGTDNSPLHF. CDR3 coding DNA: TGTGCCATCACAGGGACGGATAATTCACCCCTCCACTTT.

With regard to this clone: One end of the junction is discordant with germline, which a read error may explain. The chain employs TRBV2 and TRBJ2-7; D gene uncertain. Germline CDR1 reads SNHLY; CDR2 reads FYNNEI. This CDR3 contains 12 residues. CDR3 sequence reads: CVSSPPSYEQYF. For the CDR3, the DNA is TGTGTCAGCAGCCCTCCCTCCTACGAGCAGTACTTC. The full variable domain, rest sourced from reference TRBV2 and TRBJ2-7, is EPEVTQTPSHQVTQMGQEVILRCVPISNHLYFYWYRQILGQKVEFLVSFYNNEISEKSEIFDDQFSVERPDGSNFTLKIRSTKLEDSAMYFCVSSPPSYEQYFGPGTRLTVT.

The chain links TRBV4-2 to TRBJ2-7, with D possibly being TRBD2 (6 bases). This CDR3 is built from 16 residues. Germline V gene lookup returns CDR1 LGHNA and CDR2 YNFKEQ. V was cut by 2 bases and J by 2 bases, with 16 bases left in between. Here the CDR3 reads CASSQPGGDIAYEQYF. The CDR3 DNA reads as TGTGCCAGCAGCCAACCCGGGGGTGACATCGCCTACGAGCAGTACTTC.

CDR3 sequence: CASSLEGMNTGELFF. CDR3 DNA sequence: TGTGCCAGCAGCTTAGAGGGCATGAACACCGGGGAGCTGTTTTTT. This chain uses TRBV7-3 with TRBJ2-2; the D gene is possibly TRBD2 (5 bases). The CDR3 covers 15 residues. Germline V lookup: CDR1 SGHTA, CDR2 FQGTGA. V lost 2 bases and J lost 1, with 8 bases in between.

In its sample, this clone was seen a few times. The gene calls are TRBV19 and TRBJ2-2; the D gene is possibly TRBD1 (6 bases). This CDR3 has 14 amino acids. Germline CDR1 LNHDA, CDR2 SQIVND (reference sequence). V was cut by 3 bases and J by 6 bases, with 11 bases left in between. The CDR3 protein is CASSMSEGAGELFF. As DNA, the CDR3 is TGTGCCAGTAGTATGTCAGAGGGGGCCGGGGAGCTGTTTTTT. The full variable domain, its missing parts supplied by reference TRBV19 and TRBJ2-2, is DGGITQSPKYLFRKEGQNVTLSCEQNLNHDAMYWYRQDPGQGLRLIYYSQIVNDFQKGDIAEGYSVSREKKESFPLTVTSAQKNPTAFYLCASSMSEGAGELFFGEGSRLTVL.

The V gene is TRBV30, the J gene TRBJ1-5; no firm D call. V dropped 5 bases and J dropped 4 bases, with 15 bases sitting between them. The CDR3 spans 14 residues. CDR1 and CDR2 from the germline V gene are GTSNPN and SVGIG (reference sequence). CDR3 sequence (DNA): TGTGCCTGGGCTGGTGGGCCCTCAAATCAGCCCCAGCATTTT. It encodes CAWAGGPSNQPQHF.

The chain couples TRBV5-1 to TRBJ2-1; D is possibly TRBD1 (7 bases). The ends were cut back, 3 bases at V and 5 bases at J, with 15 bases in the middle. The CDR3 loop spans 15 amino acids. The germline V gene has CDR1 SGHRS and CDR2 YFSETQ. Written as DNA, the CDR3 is TGCGCCAGCAGCTCCATGCAGGGGGGACACAATGAGCAGTTCTTC. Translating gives CASSSMQGGHNEQFF.

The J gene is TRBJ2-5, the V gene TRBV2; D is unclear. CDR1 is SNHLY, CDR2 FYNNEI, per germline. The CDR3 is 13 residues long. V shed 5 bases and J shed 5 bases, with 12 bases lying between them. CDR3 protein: CASSRPRRETQYF. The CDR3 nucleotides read TGTGCCAGCAGTAGGCCTAGGCGGGAGACCCAGTACTTC.

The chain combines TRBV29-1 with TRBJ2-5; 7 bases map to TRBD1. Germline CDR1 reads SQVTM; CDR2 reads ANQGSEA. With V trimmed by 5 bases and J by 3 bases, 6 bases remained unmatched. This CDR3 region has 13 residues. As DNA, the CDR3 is TGCAGCGTTCTCGGGACAGTAAAAGAGACCCAGTACTTC. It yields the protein CSVLGTVKETQYF.

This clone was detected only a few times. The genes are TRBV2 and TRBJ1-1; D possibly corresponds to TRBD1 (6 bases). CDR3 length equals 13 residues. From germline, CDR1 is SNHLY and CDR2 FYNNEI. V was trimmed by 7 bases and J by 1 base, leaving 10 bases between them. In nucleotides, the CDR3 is TGTGCCAGCATGGCAGGGGCGAACACTGAAGCTTTCTTT. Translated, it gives CASMAGANTEAFF. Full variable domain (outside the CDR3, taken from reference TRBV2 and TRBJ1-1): EPEVTQTPSHQVTQMGQEVILRCVPISNHLYFYWYRQILGQKVEFLVSFYNNEISEKSEIFDDQFSVERPDGSNFTLKIRSTKLEDSAMYFCASMAGANTEAFFGQGTRLTVV.